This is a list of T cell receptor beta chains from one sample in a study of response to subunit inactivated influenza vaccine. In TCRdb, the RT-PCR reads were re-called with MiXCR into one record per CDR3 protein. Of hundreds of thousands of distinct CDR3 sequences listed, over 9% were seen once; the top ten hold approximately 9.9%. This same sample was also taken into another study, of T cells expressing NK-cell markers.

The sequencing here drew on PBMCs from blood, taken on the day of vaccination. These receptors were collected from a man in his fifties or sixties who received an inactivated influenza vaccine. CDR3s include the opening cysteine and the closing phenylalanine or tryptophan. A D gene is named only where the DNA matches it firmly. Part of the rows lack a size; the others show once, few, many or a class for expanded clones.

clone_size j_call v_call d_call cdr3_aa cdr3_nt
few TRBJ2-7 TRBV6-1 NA CATARANYEQYF TGTGCCACTGCCCGGGCCAACTACGAGCAGTACTTC
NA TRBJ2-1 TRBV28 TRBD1 CASSLDRDRGYNEQFF TGTGCCAGCAGTTTGGACCGGGACAGGGGTTACAATGAGCAGTTCTTC
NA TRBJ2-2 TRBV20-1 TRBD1 CSASGQGANTGELFF TGCAGTGCTAGCGGACAGGGGGCTAACACCGGGGAGCTGTTTTTT
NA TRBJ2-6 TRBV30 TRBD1 CAWSRGTGEAGANVLTF TGTGCCTGGAGTCGCGGGACAGGGGAGGCGGGGGCCAACGTCCTGACTTTC
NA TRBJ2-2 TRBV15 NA CATEVAVNTGELFF TGTGCCACCGAAGTTGCGGTGAACACCGGGGAGCTGTTTTTT
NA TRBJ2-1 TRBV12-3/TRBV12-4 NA CASSNTGSGGNEQFF TGTGCCAGCAGTAACACAGGGTCGGGGGGCAATGAGCAGTTCTTC
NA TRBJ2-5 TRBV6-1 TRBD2 CASSEATSGRASETQYF TGTGCCAGCAGTGAAGCGACTAGCGGGAGGGCCTCGGAGACCCAGTACTTC
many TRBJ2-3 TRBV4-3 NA CASSQEKDYENTQYF TGCGCCAGCAGCCAAGAGAAGGACTATGAAAATACGCAGTATTTT
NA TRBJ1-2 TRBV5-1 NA CASSLLLDSSYGYTF TGCGCCAGCAGCTTGCTTTTGGACAGCTCCTATGGCTACACCTTC
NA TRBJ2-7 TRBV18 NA CASSPPAVGGEQYF TGTGCCAGCTCACCACCGGCCGTCGGCGGGGAGCAGTACTTC
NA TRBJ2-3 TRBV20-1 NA CTSVPGPTNTDTQYF TGCACCTCCGTCCCCGGGCCCACTAACACAGATACGCAGTATTTT
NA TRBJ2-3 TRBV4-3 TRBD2 CASSRGLAGWGDTQYF TGCGCCAGCAGCCGTGGACTAGCGGGGTGGGGAGATACGCAGTATTTT
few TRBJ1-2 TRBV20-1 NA CSARGTGTGYGYTF TGCAGTGCAAGAGGTACAGGGACTGGCTATGGCTACACCTTC
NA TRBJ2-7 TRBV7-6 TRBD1 CASSLGQGPREQYF TGTGCCAGCAGCTTAGGACAGGGGCCTCGAGAGCAGTACTTC
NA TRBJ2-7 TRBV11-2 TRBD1 CASSLRGQGAFEQYF TGTGCCAGCAGCCTTAGGGGACAGGGGGCGTTCGAGCAGTACTTC
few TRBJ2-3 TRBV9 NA CASSPLVRVADTQYF TGTGCCAGCAGCCCCCTGGTAAGGGTTGCAGATACGCAGTATTTT
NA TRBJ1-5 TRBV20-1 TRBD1 CSALTGREPQHF TGCAGTGCCCTGACAGGGCGGGAGCCCCAGCATTTT
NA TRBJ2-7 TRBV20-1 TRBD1 CSARRETGTGDWYEQYF TGCAGTGCTAGACGTGAGACCGGGACAGGGGATTGGTACGAGCAGTACTTC
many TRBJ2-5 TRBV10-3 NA CAISEGPGQETQYF TGTGCCATCAGTGAAGGTCCGGGTCAAGAGACCCAGTACTTC
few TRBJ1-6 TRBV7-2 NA CASSSQGRMINSPLHF TGTGCCAGCAGCTCCCAGGGACGGATGATTAATTCACCCCTCCACTTT
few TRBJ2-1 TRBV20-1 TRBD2 CSASPSGPYNEQFF TGCAGTGCTTCCCCTAGCGGTCCTTACAATGAGCAGTTCTTC
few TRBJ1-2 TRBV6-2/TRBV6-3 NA CASKQGTSNYGYTF TGTGCCAGCAAACAGGGAACATCTAACTATGGCTACACCTTC